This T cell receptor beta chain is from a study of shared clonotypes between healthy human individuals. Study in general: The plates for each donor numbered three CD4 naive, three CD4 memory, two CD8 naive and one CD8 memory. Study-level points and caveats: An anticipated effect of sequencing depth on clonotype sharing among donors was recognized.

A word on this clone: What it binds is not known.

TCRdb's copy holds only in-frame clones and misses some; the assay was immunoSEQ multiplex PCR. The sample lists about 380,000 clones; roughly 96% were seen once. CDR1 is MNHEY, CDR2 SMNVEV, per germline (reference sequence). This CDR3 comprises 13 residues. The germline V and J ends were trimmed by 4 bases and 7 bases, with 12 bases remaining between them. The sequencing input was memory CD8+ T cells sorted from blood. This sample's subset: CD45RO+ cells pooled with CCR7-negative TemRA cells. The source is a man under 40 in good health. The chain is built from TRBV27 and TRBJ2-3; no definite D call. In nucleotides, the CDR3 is TGTGCCAGCAGTTCACTATTCAAATATACGCAGTATTTT. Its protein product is CASSSLFKYTQYF.